The rows below give T cell receptor beta chains drawn from one sample of a study of OX40 agonist ivuxolimab in advanced cancers. Profiling relied on immunoSEQ multiplex PCR, and the TCRdb table lists in-frame clones only, not all of them. The sample consists of around 30,000 clones, 80% to 90% of them appearing once. The material sequenced was CD4+ or CD8+ T cells sorted from blood, taken in a trial of the OX40 agonist ivuxolimab. The source of these receptors is an adult with an advanced solid tumor such as melanoma, head and neck, liver or kidney cancer. CDR3s include the opening cysteine and the closing phenylalanine or tryptophan. A D gene is named only where the DNA matches it firmly. Not all rows give a size; the values are once, few, many and, for expanded clones, a class.

TRBJ2-5	TRBV28	.	.	CASSFLRTEKETQYF	TGTGCCAGCAGTTTCCTGCGGACGGAAAAAGAGACCCAGTACTTC
TRBJ1-2	TRBV5-6	TRBD1	.	CASSSLGQGARGYTF	TGTGCCAGCAGCTCCCTGGGACAGGGGGCGCGAGGCTACACCTTC
TRBJ2-1	TRBV7-9	.	.	CASGGREQFF	TGTGCCAGCGGGGGTCGGGAGCAGTTCTTC
TRBJ1-2	TRBV6-5	.	.	CASSYSEGYGYTF	TGTGCCAGCAGTTACTCAGAGGGGTATGGCTACACCTTC
TRBJ1-2	TRBV4-1	.	.	CASSQEKGIYGYTF	TGCGCCAGCAGCCAAGAGAAGGGAATCTATGGCTACACCTTC
TRBJ2-1	TRBV27	.	.	CASSEGARRTSNEQFF	TGTGCCAGCAGCGAAGGGGCCAGGCGAACCTCCAATGAGCAGTTCTTC
TRBJ1-4	TRBV27	.	.	CASSLDAGDEKLFF	TGTGCCAGCAGTTTAGACGCGGGGGATGAAAAACTGTTTTTT
TRBJ2-5	TRBV13	TRBD1	.	CASSLRSDRGLLETQYF	TGTGCCAGCAGCCTTCGATCGGACAGGGGGCTTTTGGAGACCCAGTACTTC
TRBJ1-2	TRBV19	.	.	CASSPRTYGYTF	TGTGCCAGTAGTCCCCGGACTTATGGCTACACCTTC
TRBJ2-1	TRBV7-8	.	.	CASSLGSRDEQFF	TGTGCCAGCAGCTTAGGTAGTAGGGATGAGCAGTTCTTC
TRBJ2-5	TRBV13	.	.	CASSPGLLEGETQYF	TGTGCCAGCAGCCCGGGACTCTTAGAGGGGGAGACCCAGTACTTC
TRBJ2-6	TRBV7-6	.	.	CASSLVAEFGGANVLTF	TGTGCCAGCAGCTTAGTGGCGGAATTCGGTGGGGCCAACGTCCTGACTTTC
TRBJ2-7	TRBV11-2	.	.	CASSLGRGYEQYF	TGTGCCAGCAGCTTAGGCAGGGGCTACGAGCAGTACTTC
TRBJ1-5	TRBV11-3	TRBD1	.	CASSQGGFGQPQHF	TGTGCCAGCAGCCAGGGGGGGTTCGGGCAGCCCCAGCATTTT
TRBJ2-4	TRBV4-1	.	few	CASSQDSGTAAKNIQYF	TGCGCCAGCAGCCAAGATTCTGGGACCGCTGCCAAAAACATTCAGTACTTC
TRBJ2-7	TRBV30	TRBD1	medium-sized	CAWSFGTADYEQYF	TGTGCCTGGAGTTTCGGGACAGCGGACTACGAGCAGTACTTC
TRBJ2-7	TRBV15	.	once	CATSRSSGSYEQYF	TGTGCCACCAGCAGATCCAGTGGCTCCTACGAGCAGTACTTC
TRBJ2-1	TRBV19	.	.	CASRSSSALYNEQFF	TGTGCCAGTAGATCTTCTAGCGCGCTCTACAATGAGCAGTTCTTC
TRBJ2-2	TRBV14	TRBD2	.	CASSRKTLAGGTTGELFF	TGTGCCAGCAGCCGGAAGACCCTAGCGGGAGGGACCACCGGGGAGCTGTTTTTT
TRBJ2-6	TRBV4-3	TRBD1	.	CASSQKRPGQGAAGANVLTF	TGCGCCAGCAGCCAGAAACGCCCGGGACAGGGGGCGGCTGGGGCCAACGTCCTGACTTTC
TRBJ2-1	TRBV7-3	TRBD2	.	CASSPSGRATNEQFF	TGTGCCAGCAGCCCTAGCGGGAGGGCCACAAATGAGCAGTTCTTC
TRBJ2-1	TRBV6-1	TRBD2	once	CASSEEDGLAGGSPYNEQFF	TGTGCCAGCAGTGAAGAAGATGGACTAGCGGGAGGCTCCCCTTACAATGAGCAGTTCTTC
TRBJ1-1	TRBV12-5	.	.	CASGKQGANTEAFF	TGTGCTAGTGGCAAACAGGGAGCGAACACTGAAGCTTTCTTT
TRBJ1-5	TRBV27	.	.	CASSLIYSNQPQHF	TGTGCCAGCAGCCTTATTTATAGCAATCAGCCCCAGCATTTT
TRBJ2-5	TRBV28	TRBD2	.	CASSTMLAGDGETQYF	TGTGCCAGCAGTACTATGCTAGCGGGAGACGGGGAGACCCAGTACTTC
TRBJ2-1	TRBV6-1	TRBD2	.	CASSDKLAGRSLSSYNEQFF	TGTGCCAGCAGTGACAAACTAGCGGGCCGCTCCCTATCCTCCTACAATGAGCAGTTCTTC
TRBJ2-7	TRBV7-2	.	.	CASSSGASPPSEQYF	TGTGCCAGCAGTTCCGGGGCCTCACCCCCGAGCGAGCAGTACTTC
TRBJ1-4	TRBV5-1	TRBD1	.	CASNWTGETGTNEKLFF	TGCGCCAGCAATTGGACAGGGGAAACAGGTACTAATGAAAAACTGTTTTTT
TRBJ1-1	TRBV7-9	.	.	CASRGKVNTEAFF	TGTGCCAGCAGGGGGAAGGTGAACACTGAAGCTTTCTTT
TRBJ2-6	TRBV7-8	TRBD1	.	CASSLETGSTSGANVLTF	TGTGCCAGCAGCTTAGAGACAGGGTCTACGTCTGGGGCCAACGTCCTGACTTTC
TRBJ1-1	TRBV28	.	.	CASLQVRGRVTEAFF	TGTGCCAGTCTTCAAGTCAGGGGCAGGGTCACTGAAGCTTTCTTT
TRBJ2-7	TRBV9	.	once	CASSVGRLGYEQYF	TGTGCCAGCAGCGTAGGCCGACTAGGGTACGAGCAGTACTTC
TRBJ2-1	TRBV28	TRBD2	.	CATRDSVLAGSYNEQFF	TGTGCCACGCGCGATAGTGTGCTAGCGGGGTCCTACAATGAGCAGTTCTTC
TRBJ1-1	TRBV4-1	.	.	CASSQGSGWGTEAFF	TGCGCCAGCAGCCAAGGGTCAGGCTGGGGCACTGAAGCTTTCTTT
TRBJ2-2	TRBV7-9	.	.	CASSLVGELFF	TGTGCCAGCAGCTTAGTCGGGGAGCTGTTTTTT
TRBJ2-7	TRBV15	TRBD2	.	CATSASGRATYEQYF	TGTGCCACCAGCGCGAGCGGGAGGGCCACCTACGAGCAGTACTTC
TRBJ2-7	TRBV5-5	.	.	CASSSRGGMWEQYF	TGTGCCAGCAGCTCCCGTGGGGGCATGTGGGAGCAGTACTTC
TRBJ2-7	TRBV4-1	.	.	CASSQEAQGREVVYEQYF	TGCGCCAGCAGCCAAGAGGCACAGGGTCGGGAGGTTGTCTACGAGCAGTACTTC
TRBJ1-2	TRBV5-1	.	.	CASSLGVSQGGYTF	TGCGCCAGCAGCTTGGGGGTTTCCCAGGGAGGCTACACCTTC
TRBJ2-2	TRBV19	.	once	CAVSLDRLTGELFF	TGTGCCGTCAGCTTGGACAGACTCACCGGGGAGCTGTTTTTT
TRBJ2-2	TRBV9	TRBD2	.	CATNPGGMPGELFF	TGTGCCACCAACCCGGGGGGAATGCCCGGGGAGCTGTTTTTT
TRBJ2-7	TRBV5-6	TRBD1	.	CASSLRGRGEQYF	TGTGCCAGCAGCCTCAGGGGGCGAGGCGAGCAGTACTTC
TRBJ2-2	TRBV11-3	.	.	CASSPGPYTGELFF	TGTGCCAGCAGCCCAGGGCCATACACCGGGGAGCTGTTTTTT
TRBJ2-7	TRBV28	TRBD1	.	CASSFLETGVTYEQYF	TGTGCCAGCAGTTTTTTAGAGACAGGGGTGACCTACGAGCAGTACTTC
TRBJ2-7	TRBV7-8	TRBD1	.	CASSLGTVYEQYF	TGTGCCAGCAGCCTCGGGACAGTCTACGAGCAGTACTTC
TRBJ1-2	TRBV11-2	.	.	CASSLGGGANYGYTF	TGTGCCAGCAGCTTAGGGGGAGGGGCTAACTATGGCTACACCTTC
TRBJ1-1	TRBV15	TRBD1	.	CATSTSGTGNTEAFF	TGTGCCACCAGCACCTCCGGGACAGGGAACACTGAAGCTTTCTTT
TRBJ2-3	TRBV7-2	.	.	CASSLTGGGADTQYF	TGTGCCAGCAGCTTAACCGGAGGGGGGGCAGATACGCAGTATTTT
TRBJ1-5	TRBV15	.	.	CATSSGGDRPQHF	TGTGCCACCAGCAGCGGGGGGGATCGGCCCCAGCATTTT
TRBJ2-2	TRBV6-5	.	.	CASSYSITGELFF	TGTGCCAGCAGTTACTCGATCACCGGGGAGCTGTTTTTT
TRBJ1-5	TRBV19	.	.	CASSIPGDSNQPQHF	TGTGCCAGTAGTATCCCAGGGGATAGCAATCAGCCCCAGCATTTT
TRBJ2-1	TRBV19	.	.	CASSLAGGNEQFF	TGTGCCAGTAGTTTGGCTGGGGGCAATGAGCAGTTCTTC
TRBJ2-6	TRBV28	TRBD2	few	CASSLGGVSGANVLTF	TGTGCCAGCAGTTTGGGGGGGGTCTCTGGGGCCAACGTCCTGACTTTC
TRBJ2-3	TRBV14	.	.	CASSHGTTTTDTQYF	TGTGCCAGCAGCCATGGCACAACCACCACAGATACGCAGTATTTT